This T cell receptor beta chain appears in the sequencing data of a study of blood T cell repertoires in COVID-19. As for the study in general: In each case, the material was cDNA or gDNA derived from T cells, B-cell-depleted T cells, or PBMCs.

In the study's own analysis: Quantification of nucleated cells was approximated via reference gene primer amplification. Libraries were prepared by immunoSEQ multiplex PCR; TCRdb keeps only in-frame clonotypes and omits some of them. From that table come the V and J calls and clone size; the DNA was used to work out D and trimming. Among 100,000 or so clones listed, about two thirds were seen once. V shed 6 bases and J 4 bases; nucleotides not matched to a gene: 6. This CDR3 spans 13 amino acids. From germline, CDR1 is MNHEY and CDR2 SVGAGI. Sequenced material: peripheral blood. This sequence joins TRBV6-5 and TRBJ2-7, with 7 bases that match TRBD1. This TCR was recovered from a woman older than 75 with acute or convalescent COVID-19. The CDR3 DNA reads as TGTGCCAGCAGCCGGGACAGCGAATACGAGCAGTACTTC. As protein: CASSRDSEYEQYF.